Described below is a single T cell receptor (beta chain) sequence and its context. Other DNA variants within this sample encode the same CDR3. Original processing methods: Estimation of nucleated cell counts relied on the amplification of reference gene primers. Data came from immunoSEQ multiplex PCR; TCRdb stores just in-frame clones and leaves some out. The D gene and trimming were derived from the DNA, and the V and J assignments and clone size from that table. The sample contains around 320,000 clones, around nine tenths of which appear only once. This specimen belongs to a study of blood T cell repertoires in COVID-19. Study-level information: The United States, Italy and Spain were the sources of the acute and convalescent COVID-19 samples.

Germline V gene lookup returns CDR1 LNHNV and CDR2 YYDKDF (reference sequence). This CDR3 is 14 amino acids long. V was trimmed by 1 base and J by 3 bases, leaving 10 bases between them. Recruitment covered about two dozen US areas and drew participants whose ages spanned roughly 18 to 89 years. Cohorts were based on clinical histories the participants reported. This chain joins TRBV15 and TRBJ2-7; possibly TRBD1 for D (5 bases). The source of this sequence is a woman aged 45-59 years who had been exposed to COVID-19. Sequenced input: PBMCs or T cells enriched from blood (not recorded which). In DNA, the CDR3 is TGTGCCACCAGCAGAGGTGGGCAGGGCTACGAGCAGTACTTC. This translates into CATSRGGQGYEQYF. The complete variable domain, with remaining parts taken from reference TRBV15 and TRBJ2-7, reads DAMVIQNPRYQVTQFGKPVTLSCSQTLNHNVMYWYQQKSSQAPKLLFHYYDKDFNNEADTPDNFQSRRPNTSFCFLDIRSPGLGDTAMYLCATSRGGQGYEQYFGPGTRLTVT.